The clone carrying this T cell receptor beta chain was detected only once. Antigen: not known. This CDR3 region has 15 residues. After removal of 5 bases from V and 7 bases from J, the junction contained 7 bases not matched to a gene. Germline-derived CDR1 and CDR2 are MNHNY and SVGAGI (reference sequence). The authors sequenced TCR beta from blood CD8+ and CD4+ T cells. Treatment-naive patients with stable or active relapsing-remitting disease were the multiple sclerosis controls. An input of roughly 0.5 to 1 ug of RNA was subjected to reverse transcription using random hexamers. With immunoSEQ multiplex PCR, TCR beta CDR3 was amplified across 54 Vbeta and 13 Jbeta. MiXCR, applied by TCRdb to the immunoSEQ multiplex PCR reads, yields one record per CDR3 protein. There are some 120,000 distinct CDR3 sequences in the sample; 85% to 95% occur only once, and approximately 0.3% lies in the top ten. The data derive from a study of CD8 T cells in Susac syndrome.

The study, taken as a whole, reports: A relatively small number of individuals underwent TCR sequencing and HLA analysis.

The chain joins TRBV6-6 to TRBJ2-2, with TRBD1 identical over 10 bases. The source is a human donor with multiple sclerosis. Input material: CD8+ T cells from PBMCs. CDR3 amino acids: CASSTDRGPSGELFF. The CDR3 nucleotides read TGTGCCAGCAGTACCGACAGGGGGCCGAGCGGGGAGCTGTTTTTT.